This T cell receptor beta chain was recorded in a study of vaccination and CD4 T cells after COVID-19. An Oncomine TCR Beta short-read assay was used to sequence the DNA from cultured CD4+ T cells. TCRdb redid the calling of the PCR reads with MiXCR, one entry per CDR3 protein. The table lists approximately 15,000 distinct CDR3 sequences, roughly 71% of them singletons, with 15% to 20% in the top ten. The CDR3 runs 14 residues. The V segment lost 6 bases and the J segment 5 bases; nucleotides outside the gene matches: 7. In the case of this clonotype: Antigen specificity is unknown.

The sample's treatment: roughly 10-day PBMC culture with coronavirus spike peptide pools or control peptides (ViraFEST assay). For ViraFEST, peptide pools expanded antigen-specific T cells, after which the TCRs were sequenced. The sequence came from a human donor who had recovered from COVID-19. This sequence joins TRBV12-3 or TRBV12-4 and TRBJ1-2; TRBD1 agrees at 9 bases. Sequenced sample: CD4+ T cells from blood, cultured in vitro. As DNA, the CDR3 is TGTGCCAGCAGCCCGACAGGGGGGATTTATGGCTACACCTTC. Translation: CASSPTGGIYGYTF.